The rows below give T cell receptor beta chains drawn from one sample of a study of blood T cell repertoires in COVID-19. Clones were read by immunoSEQ multiplex PCR, and TCRdb kept only the in-frame ones, dropping some. The sample holds tens of thousands of clones, 89% seen once. Specimen: peripheral blood. The origin of the receptors is a man aged 60-69 years with acute or convalescent COVID-19. Each CDR3 is given with its conserved first and last residue. The order of the fields is V gene, J gene, clone size, D gene, CDR3 protein, CDR3 DNA. The D gene is left open where the match is weak. Clone size is given for some rows only: seen once, a few or many times, or a class if the clone is expanded.

>TRBV18|TRBJ1-5|.|TRBD1
CASSQGEGAGQPQHF
TGTGCCAGCTCCCAGGGGGAAGGGGCTGGACAGCCCCAGCATTTT
>TRBV13|TRBJ2-7|.|TRBD1
CASSPGQFYEQYF
TGTGCCAGCAGCCCGGGACAGTTTTACGAGCAGTACTTC
>TRBV18|TRBJ1-1|.|TRBD1
CASSPLGTGGTEAFF
TGTGCCAGCTCACCTCTCGGGACAGGGGGCACTGAAGCTTTCTTT
>TRBV7-2|TRBJ1-2|.|.
CASSQPVGFYGYTF
TGTGCCAGCAGCCAACCGGTGGGCTTCTATGGCTACACCTTC
>TRBV6-5|TRBJ1-5|.|.
CASSYNDEVQQPQHF
TGTGCCAGCAGTTACAACGATGAGGTTCAACAGCCCCAGCATTTT
>TRBV6-6|TRBJ1-5|.|.
CASSYEVLKAQHF
TGTGCCAGCAGTTACGAGGTTTTAAAAGCCCAGCATTTT
>TRBV6-5|TRBJ2-3|once|TRBD1
CASRTGGIADTQYF
TGTGCCAGCCGGACAGGGGGCATAGCAGATACGCAGTATTTT
>TRBV3-1/TRBV3-2|TRBJ1-6|.|TRBD1
CASSLQGYNSPLHF
TGTGCCAGCAGCTTACAGGGGTATAATTCACCCCTCCACTTT
>TRBV18|TRBJ2-7|many|TRBD1
CASSPPGQERHEQYF
TGTGCCAGCTCACCTCCGGGACAGGAGAGGCACGAGCAGTACTTC
>TRBV27|TRBJ1-1|.|TRBD1
CASMTGPNTEAFF
TGTGCCAGCATGACAGGGCCGAACACTGAAGCTTTCTTT
>TRBV9|TRBJ2-2|.|.
CASNQGYTGELFF
TGTGCCAGCAACCAGGGGTACACCGGGGAGCTGTTTTTT
>TRBV14|TRBJ2-7|.|.
CASSQGLGSFYEQYF
TGTGCCAGCAGCCAAGGTCTAGGCAGCTTCTACGAGCAGTACTTC
>TRBV19|TRBJ1-2|.|.
CASTNRDGYTF
TGTGCCAGTACCAACAGGGATGGCTACACCTTC
>TRBV6-1|TRBJ1-1|.|.
CASSESGRVTEAFF
TGTGCCAGCAGTGAGTCCGGCAGGGTGACTGAAGCTTTCTTT
>TRBV5-1|TRBJ1-1|.|.
CASSSVGGNTEAFF
TGCGCCAGCAGCTCCGTAGGGGGGAACACTGAAGCTTTCTTT
>TRBV6-6|TRBJ1-5|.|.
CASSYGPGIQPQHF
TGTGCCAGCAGTTACGGGCCGGGGATTCAGCCCCAGCATTTT
>TRBV2|TRBJ1-2|.|.
CASSGTPRGYTF
TGTGCCAGCAGTGGTACCCCGCGGGGCTACACCTTC
>TRBV24-1|TRBJ2-7|.|TRBD1
CATSDLRDRGNYEQYF
TGTGCCACCAGTGATTTGAGGGACAGGGGGAACTACGAGCAGTACTTC
>TRBV18|TRBJ2-3|.|TRBD1
CASSSGRGGLGTDTQYF
TGTGCCAGCTCATCCGGCCGAGGGGGCCTAGGGACAGATACGCAGTATTTT
>TRBV5-6|TRBJ2-1|.|TRBD1
CASSLPGQGNEQFF
TGTGCCAGCAGCCTACCGGGACAGGGTAATGAGCAGTTCTTC
>TRBV18|TRBJ1-2|.|TRBD1
CASSPTRTGYGYTF
TGTGCCAGCTCCCCTACCCGGACAGGGTATGGCTACACCTTC
>TRBV15|TRBJ1-1|few|TRBD1
CATSRGGGLNRGAWRIAEAFF
TGTGCCACCAGCAGAGGAGGGGGGCTAAACAGGGGCGCTTGGCGGATAGCTGAAGCTTTCTTT
>TRBV19|TRBJ2-1|few|.
CASSIFQGSDEQFF
TGTGCCAGTAGTATATTTCAGGGCAGCGATGAGCAGTTCTTC
>TRBV9|TRBJ2-3|.|.
CASSVVLTDTQYF
TGTGCCAGCAGCGTAGTTTTAACAGATACGCAGTATTTT
>TRBV7-6|TRBJ2-2|.|.
CASSLGGRDTGELFF
TGTGCCAGCAGCTTGGGGGGGCGGGACACCGGGGAGCTGTTTTTT
>TRBV6-5|TRBJ2-1|.|TRBD1
CASSSITGTGNNEQFF
TGTGCCAGCAGTTCCATCACCGGGACAGGGAACAATGAGCAGTTCTTC
>TRBV7-2|TRBJ1-6|few|TRBD1
CASRNRDRVNSPLHF
TGTGCCAGCAGGAATCGGGACAGGGTAAACTCACCCCTCCACTTT